Included here is one TCR beta chain sequence, with context. Deletions cut 1 base from V and 2 bases from J, with 14 bases between. Germline assignment: CDR1 SQVTM and CDR2 ANQGSEA. The CDR3 is 15 amino acids. The protocol was immunoSEQ multiplex PCR, while the TCRdb copy is restricted to in-frame clones and leaves out a portion. This table holds some 28,000 clones, approximately 90% found once. The source of the sample is a study of blood T cell repertoires in COVID-19. Study-wide context: The analysed material was cDNA or gDNA that came from T cells, B-cell-depleted T cells, or PBMCs.

The clonotype originates from a human donor in a cohort sampled during active COVID-19. The sequenced material came from peripheral blood. V and J are TRBV29-1 and TRBJ2-5, with a possible D match to TRBD1 (5 bases). DNA for the CDR3: TGCAGCGTTGAAGGCCCTTCAGGGTCGCAAGAGACCCAGTACTTC. Translated, it gives CSVEGPSGSQETQYF. Filled out from reference TRBV29-1 and TRBJ2-5, the complete variable domain reads SAVISQKPSRDICQRGTSLTIQCQVDSQVTMMFWYRQQPGQSLTLIATANQGSEATYESGFVIDKFPISRPNLTFSTLTVSNMSPEDSSIYLCSVEGPSGSQETQYFGPGTRLLVL.